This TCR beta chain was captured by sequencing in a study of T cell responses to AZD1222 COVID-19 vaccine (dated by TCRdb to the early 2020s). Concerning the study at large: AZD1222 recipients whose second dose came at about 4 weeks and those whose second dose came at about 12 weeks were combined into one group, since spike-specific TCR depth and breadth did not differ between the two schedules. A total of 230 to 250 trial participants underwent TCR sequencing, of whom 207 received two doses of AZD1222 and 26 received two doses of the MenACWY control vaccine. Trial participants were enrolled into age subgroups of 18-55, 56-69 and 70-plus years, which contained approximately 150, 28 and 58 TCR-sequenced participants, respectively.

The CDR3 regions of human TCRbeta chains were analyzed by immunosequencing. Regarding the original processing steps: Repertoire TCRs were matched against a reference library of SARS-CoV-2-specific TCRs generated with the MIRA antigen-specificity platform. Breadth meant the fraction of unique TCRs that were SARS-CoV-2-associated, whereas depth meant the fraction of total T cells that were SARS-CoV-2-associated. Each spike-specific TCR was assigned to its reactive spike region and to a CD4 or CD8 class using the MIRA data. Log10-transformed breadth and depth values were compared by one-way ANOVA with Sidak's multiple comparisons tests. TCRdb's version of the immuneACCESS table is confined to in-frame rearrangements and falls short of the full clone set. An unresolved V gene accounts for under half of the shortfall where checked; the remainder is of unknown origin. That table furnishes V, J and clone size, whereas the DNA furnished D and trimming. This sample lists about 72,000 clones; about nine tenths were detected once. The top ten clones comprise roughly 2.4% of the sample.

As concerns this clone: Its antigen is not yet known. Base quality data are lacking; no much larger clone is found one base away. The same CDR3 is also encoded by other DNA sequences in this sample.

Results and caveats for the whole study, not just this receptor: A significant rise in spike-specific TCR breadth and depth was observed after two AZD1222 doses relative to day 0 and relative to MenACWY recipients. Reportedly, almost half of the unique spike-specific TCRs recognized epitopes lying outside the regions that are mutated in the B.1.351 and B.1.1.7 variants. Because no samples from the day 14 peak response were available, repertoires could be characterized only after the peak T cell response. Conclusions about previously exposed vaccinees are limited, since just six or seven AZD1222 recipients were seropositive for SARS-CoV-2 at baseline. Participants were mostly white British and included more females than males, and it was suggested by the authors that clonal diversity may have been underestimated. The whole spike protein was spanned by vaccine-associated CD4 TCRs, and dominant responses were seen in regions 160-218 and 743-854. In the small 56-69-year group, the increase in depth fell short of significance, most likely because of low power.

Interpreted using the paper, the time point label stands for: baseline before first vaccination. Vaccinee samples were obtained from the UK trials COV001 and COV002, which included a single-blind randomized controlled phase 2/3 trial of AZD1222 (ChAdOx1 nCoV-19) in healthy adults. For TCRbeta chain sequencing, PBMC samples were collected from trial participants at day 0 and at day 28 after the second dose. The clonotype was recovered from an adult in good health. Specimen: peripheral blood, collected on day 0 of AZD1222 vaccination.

For the CDR3, the sequence is CASSSQGNTEAFF. In nucleotides, the sequence is TGTGCCAGCTCATCCCAGGGGAACACTGAAGCTTTCTTT. The sequence joins TRBV18 to TRBJ1-1; the D gene is perhaps TRBD1, from 5 matching bases. Per the germline V gene, KGHSH is the CDR1 and LQKENI is the CDR2. Including the terminal cysteine and phenylalanine, the CDR3 comprises 13 residues. CDR3 DNA only is kept here, 39 bases in frame from base 1. Trimming takes 5 bases from V and 1 base from J, and the germline ends sit 8 bases apart.